One and the same sample provided the 21 T cell receptor beta chains below, sequenced in a study of PD-1 blockade in classical Hodgkin lymphoma. Sequenced by immunoSEQ multiplex PCR; TCRdb stores in-frame clones only, minus some. The sample includes about 26,000 clones, around 67% of them seen just once. All the patients suffered relapse after autologous stem cell transplantation, and brentuximab vedotin exposure differed. The source material was peripheral blood mononuclear cells (PBMCs), sampled before the second cycle of nivolumab. The receptors shown here come from a human donor with classical Hodgkin lymphoma.

This chain uses TRBV11-2 with TRBJ1-2, with D uncertain. Trimming cost V 0 bases and J 2 bases, with 10 bases left between them. This CDR3 has 15 amino acids. Germline V gene lookup returns CDR1 SGHAT and CDR2 FQNNGV. The CDR3 nucleotides are TGTGCCAGCAGCTTAGATACGTTCCCGAACTATGGCTACACCTTC. Residues: CASSLDTFPNYGYTF.

This chain uses TRBV19 with TRBJ1-6; D is perhaps TRBD1 (5 bases). This CDR3 contains 15 residues. CDR1 is LNHDA, CDR2 SQIVND, per germline (reference sequence). With 3 bases removed from V and 10 bases from J, the gap between germline ends came to 16 bases. The DNA for the CDR3 is TGTGCCAGTAGTATCAGCGCGGGGGATGTGTCACCCCTCCACTTT. It translates to CASSISAGDVSPLHF.

The V gene is TRBV19, the J gene TRBJ2-7; 8 bases fit TRBD1. Losses at the gene ends were 6 bases for V and 0 bases for J; bases not matched to a gene: 7. This CDR3 spans 15 amino acids. Per germline, CDR1 LNHDA and CDR2 SQIVND (reference sequence). The CDR3 here is CASSRGQAPSYEQYF. The CDR3 DNA follows: TGTGCCAGTAGCCGGGGACAGGCTCCCTCCTACGAGCAGTACTTC.

This clone turned up a few times. The genes are TRBV4-1 and TRBJ2-7, with D perhaps TRBD1 or TRBD2 (5 bases each). Trimming removed 4 bases from V and 5 bases from J, with 18 bases in between. Germline lookup yields CDR1 MGHRA and CDR2 YSYEKL. This CDR3 spans 15 amino acids. The CDR3 is CASSPLGAGWDEQYF. Here the CDR3 DNA reads TGCGCCAGCAGCCCACTAGGGGCAGGGTGGGACGAGCAGTACTTC.

This clone has just a few counts. V and J are TRBV18 and TRBJ1-2; TRBD1 agrees at 11 bases. The CDR3 contains 14 residues. Trimming removed 7 bases from V and 2 bases from J; junction bases left unmatched: 3. CDR1 is KGHSH, CDR2 LQKENI, per germline. CDR3 loop: CASLGDRGNYGYTF. DNA for the CDR3: TGTGCCAGCTTAGGGGACAGGGGGAACTATGGCTACACCTTC.

The sample holds a few counts of this clone. V is TRBV27 and J is TRBJ2-7; 9 nucleotides align to TRBD2. Germline loops: CDR1 MNHEY, CDR2 SMNVEV (reference sequence). This CDR3 comprises 14 residues. V shed 5 bases, J shed 4 bases, and the junction held 6 bases outside the gene matches. The CDR3 sequence is CASSRLAGTYEQYF. CDR3 in DNA: TGTGCCAGCAGTAGGCTAGCGGGGACTTACGAGCAGTACTTC.

This chain uses TRBV18 with TRBJ2-3; 9 bases align to TRBD1. Germline loops: CDR1 KGHSH, CDR2 LQKENI. The CDR3 totals 16 residues. V lost 3 bases, J lost 1 base, and 5 bases stayed unmatched. The CDR3 DNA reads TGTGCCAGCTCACCTTACTGGGACAGGGGCACAGATACGCAGTATTTT. It translates to CASSPYWDRGTDTQYF.

This clone appeared a single time. The genes are TRBV6-5 and TRBJ1-3; the D gene is possibly TRBD1 (5 bases). This CDR3 region has 13 residues. Trimming removed 6 bases from V and 2 bases from J, with 8 bases in between. Looked up from germline, CDR1 is MNHEY and CDR2 is SVGAGI. The CDR3 nucleotides read TGTGCCAGCAGCACGGGGGCTGGAAACACCATATATTTT. Protein sequence: CASSTGAGNTIYF.

This clone came up a few times. V gene TRBV18 combines with J gene TRBJ2-1; 14 bases agree with TRBD2. The trim removed 0 bases at V and 9 bases at J, leaving 7 bases unmatched. Germline CDR1 reads KGHSH; CDR2 reads LQKENI. CDR3 length: 17 residues. CDR3 sequence: CASSPPGLAGARGEQFF. As DNA, the CDR3 is TGTGCCAGCTCACCACCGGGACTAGCGGGGGCGAGGGGTGAGCAGTTCTTC.

The chain joins TRBV28 to TRBJ2-7; 7 positions match TRBD1. V gave up 5 bases and J gave up 1 base; unmatched junction bases: 11. This CDR3 region has 16 residues. CDR1 and CDR2 (germline): MDHEN, SYDVKM. As DNA, the CDR3 is TGTGCCAGCAGTCTACTGACAGGGAAATCTTCCTACGAGCAGTACTTC. It encodes CASSLLTGKSSYEQYF.

This clone was picked up a small number of times. The chain joins TRBV10-2 to TRBJ2-5; D ambiguous. Looked up from germline, CDR1 is WSHSY and CDR2 is SAAADI. V lost 2 bases and J lost 4, with 5 bases in between. The CDR3 covers 12 residues. In DNA form, the CDR3 reads TGCGCCAGCAGTGAGGATGGAGAGACCCAGTACTTC. Translating gives CASSEDGETQYF.

The V and J genes are TRBV2 and TRBJ2-3; 11 nucleotides align to TRBD2. Per the germline V gene, CDR1 is SNHLY and CDR2 is FYNNEI. The V gene end was trimmed by 6 bases and the J gene end by 3 bases; junction bases not matched to a gene: 8. CDR3 size: 16 residues. CDR3 sequence (DNA): TGTGCCAGCAGACCCGTAGCGGGGGGGCGGACAGATACGCAGTATTTT. The encoded protein is CASRPVAGGRTDTQYF.

This clone came up a few times. This sample also contains other DNA sequences that code for the same CDR3. The rearrangement uses TRBV4-3 and TRBJ1-2, with D possibly matching TRBD1 (5 bases). The CDR3 contains 14 residues. Germline loops: CDR1 LGHNA, CDR2 YSLEER. V was clipped by 0 bases and J by 4 bases, with 9 bases between them. For the CDR3, the DNA is TGCGCCAGCAGCCAAGAAAGCAGGGCCTATGGCTACACCTTC. Its protein product is CASSQESRAYGYTF.

There are a few counts of this clone. The chain links TRBV6-5 to TRBJ2-5; 11 bases align to TRBD2. The J call may be incorrect, as the DNA end agrees better with TRBJ2-7. The CDR3 sequence is 15 residues long. The germline gives CDR1 MNHEY, CDR2 SVGAGI. CDR3 nucleotide sequence: TGTGCCAGCAGCTCCACTAGCGGGGGTTTCTACGAGCAGTACTTC. Protein: CASSSTSGGFYEQYF.

In the case of this clone: This specimen includes other DNA sequences encoding the same CDR3. V is TRBV19 and J is TRBJ1-5, with TRBD1 as a possible D gene (6 bases). The V gene's germline CDR1 is LNHDA and CDR2 SQIVND (reference sequence). Trimming stripped 9 bases from V and 2 bases from J, with 11 bases between. This CDR3 comprises 13 residues. DNA for the CDR3: TGTGCCAGCGGGAACAGGGGCAATCAGCCCCAGCATTTT. Protein sequence: CASGNRGNQPQHF.

This clone is a singleton in its sample. The chain has TRBV10-3 and TRBJ1-1, with 9 bases aligning to TRBD1. The CDR3 is made up of 14 amino acids. V dropped 4 bases and J dropped 6; count of bases not matched to a gene: 6. CDR1 ENHRY and CDR2 SYGVKD come from the germline V gene. In nucleotides, the CDR3 is TGTGCCATCAGTGGACTACAGGGGGCGGCTGAAGCTTTCTTT. It translates to CAISGLQGAAEAFF.

The rearrangement uses TRBV10-2 and TRBJ2-5; D ambiguous. The CDR3 has 14 residues. Looked up from germline, CDR1 is WSHSY and CDR2 is SAAADI. Trimming removed 10 bases from V and 9 bases from J, with 24 bases in between. The CDR3 DNA is TGCGCCATGCCCTGGGGTAACCGAATTGGAGCCCAGTACTTC. This codes for CAMPWGNRIGAQYF.

The chain couples TRBV5-8 to TRBJ2-5; 9 positions match TRBD1. V was pared by 1 base and J by 4 bases, with 5 bases of the junction left unmatched. The CDR3 is made up of 15 amino acids. The germline CDR1 and CDR2 sequences are SGHTS and YDEGEE. For the CDR3, the DNA is TGTGCCAGCAGCTTGACCGGGACAGGGTCAGAGACCCAGTACTTC. Its protein product is CASSLTGTGSETQYF.

J is TRBJ2-3 and V is TRBV13; TRBD2 aligns across 7 bases. Trimming took 3 bases from V and 2 from J; bases not matched to a gene: 11. The CDR3 is 17 residues long. Germline V lookup: CDR1 PRHDT, CDR2 FYEKMQ (reference sequence). The CDR3 loop reads CASSFQRGIPHTDTQYF. CDR3 sequence (DNA): TGTGCCAGCAGCTTCCAGCGGGGCATACCCCACACAGATACGCAGTATTTT. The whole variable domain, remainder taken from reference TRBV13 and TRBJ2-3, is AAGVIQSPRHLIKEKRETATLKCYPIPRHDTVYWYQQGPGQDPQFLISFYEKMQSDKGSIPDRFSAQQFSDYHSELNMSSLELGDSALYFCASSFQRGIPHTDTQYFGPGTRLTVL.

The chain employs TRBV7-3 and TRBJ2-1, with 11 nucleotides matching TRBD2. The germline CDR1 and CDR2 sequences are SGHTA and FQGTGA. This CDR3 comprises 16 residues. V lost 4 bases and J lost 0; bases outside the gene matches: 2. The CDR3 here is CASSSLAGDSYNEQFF. CDR3 in DNA: TGTGCCAGCAGCTCACTAGCGGGAGACTCCTACAATGAGCAGTTCTTC. Combining the CDR3 with reference TRBV7-3 and TRBJ2-1 gives the whole variable domain GAGVSQTPSNKVTEKGKYVELRCDPISGHTALYWYRQSLGQGPEFLIYFQGTGAADDSGLPNDRFFAVRPEGSVSTLKIQRTERGDSAVYLCASSSLAGDSYNEQFFGPGTRLTVL.

Only a few counts were recorded for this clone. The V gene is TRBV6-6, the J gene TRBJ2-7, with D unresolved. CDR1 and CDR2 from the germline V gene are MNHNY and SVGAGI (reference sequence). The V end lost 2 bases, the J end lost 4 bases, and 9 bases lay between the germline ends. There are 13 residues in the CDR3. CDR3 sequence reads: CASSYPNYYEQYF. In nucleotides, the CDR3 is TGTGCCAGCAGTTACCCTAATTATTACGAGCAGTACTTC.